This T cell receptor (beta chain) derives from a study of shared clonotypes between healthy human individuals. Study-wide points: At large depth, rarefaction still showed sorted-subset sequencing to be incomplete.

Cells designated naive CD8 were CD45RO-negative and were positively selected for CCR7, with terminally differentiated effector memory CD45RA+ cells excluded. Donors comprised only Caucasian adults living in Nashville, Tennessee. A remark on this clone: The antigen remains undetermined.

Germline V CDR1 and CDR2: SNHLY, FYNNEI. The CDR3 covers 16 residues. V was cut by 0 bases and J by 1 base, with 11 bases left in between. Evenly divided among several immunoSEQ plates was the genomic DNA of each subset. The assay was immunoSEQ multiplex PCR, and TCRdb's table has in-frame clones only and misses some. The sample shows around 2,000,000 clones, about 95% of them seen only once. Sample: naive CD8+ T cells sorted from blood. The chain has TRBV2 and TRBJ2-3; D not resolved. The origin of this receptor is a man aged 18 to 30 in good health. CDR3 region: CASSEALAWGTDTQYF. CDR3 nucleotide sequence: TGTGCCAGCAGTGAAGCCCTGGCTTGGGGCACAGATACGCAGTATTTT.